The 15 T cell receptor beta chains listed next were all sequenced from one sample in a study of OX40 agonist ivuxolimab in advanced cancers. Using immunoSEQ multiplex PCR, the repertoire was profiled, and TCRdb retains in-frame clones only, with some absent. The top ten clones hold 0.7% to 0.95% of a sample with roughly 56,000 clones, roughly 91% of them seen once. The specimen comprised CD4+ or CD8+ T cells sorted from blood, sampled in a trial of the OX40 agonist ivuxolimab. These TCRs come from an adult with an advanced solid tumor such as melanoma, head and neck, liver or kidney cancer.

This sequence joins TRBV5-1 and TRBJ1-2; D is unclear. This CDR3 has 14 amino acids. Germline CDR1 is SGHRS and CDR2 is YFSETQ. Trimming stripped 0 bases from V and 0 bases from J, with 6 bases between. The CDR3 DNA sequence: TGCGCCAGCAGCTTGGGAACAGCTAACTATGGCTACACCTTC. It encodes CASSLGTANYGYTF.

This chain links TRBV18 with TRBJ2-4, with a weak D call TRBD2 (5 bases). With 6 bases removed from V and 10 bases from J, the gap between germline ends came to 10 bases. Looked up from germline, CDR1 is KGHSH and CDR2 is LQKENI. CDR3 length: 11 amino acids. The CDR3 protein is CASSPDSIQYF. The CDR3 DNA reads as TGTGCCAGCTCGCCGGACTCAATTCAGTACTTC.

The chain is built from TRBV6-1 and TRBJ2-1; D is unclear. V gave up 8 bases and J gave up 0 bases, with 14 bases separating them. Looked up from germline, CDR1 is MNHNS and CDR2 is SASEGT. This CDR3 is 15 amino acids long. The CDR3: CASGPTPFSYNEQFF. Written as DNA, the CDR3 is TGTGCCAGCGGGCCGACACCTTTCTCCTACAATGAGCAGTTCTTC.

This clone was observed once. V usage is TRBV6-6 and J usage is TRBJ1-2; maybe TRBD1 (5 bases). The CDR3 runs to 12 residues. Germline V CDR1 and CDR2: MNHNY, SVGAGI (reference sequence). The germline V and J ends were trimmed by 5 bases and 5 bases, with 9 bases remaining between them. As DNA, the CDR3 is TGTGCCAGCAGTACCCCAGGGTATGGCTACACCTTC. Translated: CASSTPGYGYTF.

V and J are TRBV9 and TRBJ2-3; D is possibly TRBD1 (6 bases). Germline values: CDR1 SGDLS, CDR2 YYNGEE. This CDR3 has 13 amino acids. Deletions cut 7 bases from V and 3 bases from J, with 12 bases between. As DNA, the CDR3 is TGTGCCAGCTCCCAAAGGGGGACAGATACGCAGTATTTT. Translating gives CASSQRGTDTQYF.

The chain is built from TRBV6-5 and TRBJ2-3; 7 positions agree with TRBD1. There are 14 residues in the CDR3. Germline CDR1 and CDR2: MNHEY and SVGAGI. V lost 8 bases to trimming and J lost 1 base; unmatched junction nucleotides: 6. CDR3 residues: CASRLGQGTDTQYF. In DNA, the CDR3 is TGTGCCAGCCGACTCGGACAGGGCACAGATACGCAGTATTTT.

This rearrangement joins TRBV5-5 to TRBJ1-3; TRBD1 might be the D (6 bases). This CDR3 comprises 19 residues. Germline CDR1 and CDR2: SGHKS and YYEKEE (reference sequence). Between the trimmed V and J ends, which lost 4 bases and 2 bases, there was a span of 25 bases. This chain's CDR3 is CASSRSRGQLYYPGNTIYF. DNA of the CDR3: TGTGCCAGCAGCCGATCCCGTGGACAGCTCTATTATCCTGGAAACACCATATATTTT.

The rearrangement uses TRBV4-2 and TRBJ2-2; maybe TRBD1 (6 bases). V was cut by 2 bases and J by 6 bases, with 22 bases left in between. CDR3 length equals 18 residues. Germline assignment: CDR1 LGHNA and CDR2 YNFKEQ. The chain's CDR3 is CASSQPSRDILGPGELFF. For the CDR3, the DNA is TGTGCCAGCAGCCAACCCTCCAGGGACATCCTAGGCCCCGGGGAGCTGTTTTTT.

The rearrangement links TRBV18 to TRBJ1-2; D is possibly TRBD1 (6 bases). Germline V gives CDR1 KGHSH, CDR2 LQKENI. V was cut by 5 bases and J by 4 bases, with 17 bases left in between. The CDR3 is made up of 15 amino acids. Written as DNA, the CDR3 is TGTGCCAGCTCATCGACGGCAGAGGGGGGCTATGGCTACACCTTC. Its protein is CASSSTAEGGYGYTF.

The chain uses TRBV19 and TRBJ1-1; D unclear. Germline V lookup: CDR1 LNHDA, CDR2 SQIVND (reference sequence). Trimming removed 5 bases from V and 2 bases from J, with 12 bases in between. The CDR3 contains 14 residues. The CDR3 region has the DNA TGTGCCAGTAGTGTAGGGAGGGATAACACTGAAGCTTTCTTT. It is translated as CASSVGRDNTEAFF.

Here the CDR3 DNA reads TGTGCCAGCAGCGTAGGGTTCAGTAGCAATCAGCCCCAGCATTTT. Amino acids: CASSVGFSSNQPQHF. The V gene is TRBV9, the J gene TRBJ1-5; no clear D. Germline V gives CDR1 SGDLS, CDR2 YYNGEE. The V end was cut by 0 bases, the J end by 0 bases, with 7 bases between. This CDR3 has 15 amino acids.

CDR3 residues: CASSQDSHTTGELFF. The CDR3 region has the DNA TGCGCCAGCAGCCAAGATTCGCACACCACCGGGGAGCTGTTTTTT. V and J are TRBV4-3 and TRBJ2-2; D call uncertain. The CDR3 consists of 15 residues. Germline lookup yields CDR1 LGHNA and CDR2 YSLEER. V lost 0 bases to trimming and J lost 4 bases, with 9 bases between them.

V gene TRBV5-1 combines with J gene TRBJ2-3; TRBD2 might be the D (6 bases). From germline, CDR1 is SGHRS and CDR2 YFSETQ. The V end was cut by 1 base, the J end by 6 bases, with 9 bases between. The CDR3 covers 13 residues. The CDR3 DNA is TGCGCCAGCAGCTTGACTAGCTCCGATACGCAGTATTTT. This gives the protein CASSLTSSDTQYF.

As concerns this clone: One junction end does not reproduce the germline sequence, and a read error may be involved. The V and J genes are TRBV7-2 and TRBJ2-2; 8 nucleotides match TRBD2. Germline loops: CDR1 SGHTA, CDR2 FQGNSA. This CDR3 spans 16 amino acids. CDR3 DNA sequence: TGTGCCACCAGCGCACGGGGGGGGACGAACACCGGGGAGCTGTTTTTT. Residues: CATSARGGTNTGELFF. The whole variable domain, remainder taken from reference TRBV7-2 and TRBJ2-2, is GAGVSQSPSNKVTEKGKDVELRCDPISGHTALYWYRQSLGQGLEFLIYFQGNSAPDKSGLPSDRFSAERTGGSVSTLTIQRTQQEDSAVYLCATSARGGTNTGELFFGEGSRLTVL.

For this clone: A junction boundary mismatches the germline segment, possibly from a read error. V and J are TRBV7-2 and TRBJ1-2; TRBD1 agrees at 7 bases. CDR3 size: 16 residues. The germline gives CDR1 SGHTA, CDR2 FQGNSA. CDR3 sequence reads: CASSLSIRGTDYGYTF. The CDR3 nucleotides are TGTGCCAGCAGCTTATCTATCCGGGGGACAGACTACGGCTACACCTTC.